The present entry profiles one T cell receptor beta chain with its context. Its cognate antigen is unknown. 5'RACE primed from the constant segment yielded TCR alpha and TCR beta cDNA libraries bearing sample barcodes and UMIs. MiXCR, run by TCRdb on the 5' RACE reads, gives a single entry per CDR3 protein. The table lists about 500,000 distinct CDR3 sequences, roughly 22% of them singletons. This specimen comes from a study of T-cell memory formation after mild COVID-19. Notes on the study in general: Mostly located in CM and EM were contracting CD4+ clones, with contracting CD8+ clones located in EMRA.

Trimming stripped 8 bases from V and 6 bases from J, with 14 bases between. The CDR3 runs 13 residues. The material sequenced was PBMCs or a T cell subset sorted from them (not recorded which). The source of this sequence is an adult woman who had mild COVID-19 (a few samples of this study predate the infection). Cell type and time point are not known. The chain has TRBV12-3 or TRBV12-4 and TRBJ1-5; D gene unclear. CDR3 bases: TGTGCCAGCGGCCAGATGGGAGGTCAGCCCCAGCATTTT. Translation: CASGQMGGQPQHF.